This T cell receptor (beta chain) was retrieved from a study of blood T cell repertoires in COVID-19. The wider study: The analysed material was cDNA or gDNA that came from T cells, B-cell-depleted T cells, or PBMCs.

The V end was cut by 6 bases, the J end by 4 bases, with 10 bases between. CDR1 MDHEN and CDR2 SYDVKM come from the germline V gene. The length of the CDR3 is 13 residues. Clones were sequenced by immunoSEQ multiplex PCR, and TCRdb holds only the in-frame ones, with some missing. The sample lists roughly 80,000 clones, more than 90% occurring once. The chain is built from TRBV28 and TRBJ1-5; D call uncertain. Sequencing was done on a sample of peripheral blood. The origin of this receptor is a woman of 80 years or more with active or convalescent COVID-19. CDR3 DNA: TGTGCCAGCAGCCGGTTAGATAATCAGCCCCAGCATTTT. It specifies CASSRLDNQPQHF.